One T cell receptor (beta chain) is described in this entry. The same CDR3 also results from other DNA sequences found in this sample. Seattle researchers signed up patients amid active infection and tracked them longitudinally. The sample is drawn from a study of blood T cell repertoires in COVID-19. Overall study context: Acute and convalescent COVID-19 samples came from the United States, Italy and Spain. Sources were T cells, B-cell-depleted T cells, or PBMCs; the material itself was cDNA or gDNA.

Authors' analysis steps: It was from reference gene primer amplification that nucleated cell counts were estimated. Assay used: immunoSEQ multiplex PCR; TCRdb lists only in-frame clones, some missing. Clone size and the V and J calls come from that table; the DNA yielded D and trimming. The profile covers hundreds of thousands of clones, with approximately 88% appearing a single time and roughly 10% taken by the ten largest. Trimming left V 3 bases short and J 5 bases short, with 4 bases between. This CDR3 has 11 residues. Sequencing input: peripheral blood. The TCR originated in a woman aged 70 to 79 with COVID-19, enrolled during active disease. The rearrangement uses TRBV12-3 or TRBV12-4 and TRBJ2-5; no firm D call. This chain's CDR3 is CASSFSETQYF. DNA of the CDR3: TGTGCCAGCAGTTTTTCTGAGACCCAGTACTTC.